This paragraph reports one T cell receptor (beta chain). The data were taken from a study of cytomegalovirus exposure and HLA in healthy donors. The CDR3 loop spans 15 amino acids. Germline trimming cut 6 bases from V and 6 bases from J; bases unmatched to any gene: 13. Germline CDR1 and CDR2: KGHSH and LQKENI. Data came from immunoSEQ multiplex PCR; TCRdb stores just in-frame clones and leaves some out. Seen here are some 230,000 clones, 90% to 95% observed once, and the top ten hold roughly 1%. Sequenced sample: PBMCs. The gene calls are TRBV18 and TRBJ2-7; 8 nucleotides match TRBD1. The source of this sequence is a woman aged 18-29 years in good health and CMV-seronegative. The CDR3 nucleotides are TGTGCCAGCTCCACGACAGGGGCCGGGTCTATCGAGCAGTACTTC. Amino acid sequence: CASSTTGAGSIEQYF.